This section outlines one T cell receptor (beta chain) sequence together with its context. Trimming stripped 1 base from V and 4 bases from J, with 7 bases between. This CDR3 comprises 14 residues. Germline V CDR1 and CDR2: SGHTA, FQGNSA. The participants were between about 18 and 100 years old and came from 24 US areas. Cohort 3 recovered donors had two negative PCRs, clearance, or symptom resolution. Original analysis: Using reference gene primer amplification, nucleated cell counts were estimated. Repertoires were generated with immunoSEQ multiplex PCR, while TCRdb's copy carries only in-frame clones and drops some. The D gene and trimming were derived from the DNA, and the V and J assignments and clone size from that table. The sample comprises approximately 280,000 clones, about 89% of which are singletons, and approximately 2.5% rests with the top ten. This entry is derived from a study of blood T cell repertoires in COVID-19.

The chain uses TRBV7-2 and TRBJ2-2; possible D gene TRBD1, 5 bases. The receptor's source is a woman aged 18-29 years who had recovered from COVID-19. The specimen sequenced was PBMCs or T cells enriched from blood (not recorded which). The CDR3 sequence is CASSLVRATGELFF. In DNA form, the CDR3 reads TGTGCCAGCAGCTTAGTCAGGGCCACCGGGGAGCTGTTTTTT. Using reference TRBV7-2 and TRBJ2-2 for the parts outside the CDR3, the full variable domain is GAGVSQSPSNKVTEKGKDVELRCDPISGHTALYWYRQSLGQGLEFLIYFQGNSAPDKSGLPSDRFSAERTGGSVSTLTIQRTQQEDSAVYLCASSLVRATGELFFGEGSRLTVL.